These 14 T cell receptor beta chains share one sample of origin, sequenced in a study of PD-1 blockade in classical Hodgkin lymphoma. The time point is: cycle 4 day 1 (C4D1), after five to seven weeks of nivolumab. Following autologous stem cell transplantation, relapse occurred in every patient, and exposure to brentuximab vedotin varied. The authors purified CD4+ T cells from thawed PBMCs by magnetic negative selection. The data were produced by immunoSEQ multiplex PCR, yet TCRdb's version contains in-frame clones alone and is incomplete. The sample records about 18,000 clones, around 79% being singletons. The specimen was CD4+ T cells from blood, collected before the fourth cycle of nivolumab. These TCRs come from a human donor with classical Hodgkin lymphoma.

V and J are TRBV7-6 and TRBJ1-6; TRBD1 agrees at 8 bases. The CDR3 is 16 amino acids. Germline CDR1 reads SGHVS; CDR2 reads FNYEAQ. V trimming: 1 base; J trimming: 6 bases; junction bases outside the gene matches: 5. CDR3 nucleotide sequence: TGTGCCAGCAGCTTAGATGCTGGACAGGGTAATTCACCCCTCCACTTT. Its translation is CASSLDAGQGNSPLHF.

V gene TRBV7-9 combines with J gene TRBJ2-5, with 9 bases that match TRBD2. CDR3 length: 15 residues. Unmatched junction bases numbered 4, after V lost 3 bases and J lost 2 bases. Germline assignment: CDR1 SEHNR and CDR2 FQNEAQ (reference sequence). CDR3 DNA: TGTGCCAGCAGCTTCCTAGCGGGGCAACAAGAGACCCAGTACTTC. Its protein product is CASSFLAGQQETQYF.

The chain employs TRBV6-1 and TRBJ1-1; weak D call: TRBD1 (5 bases). The CDR3 is 16 residues long. CDR1 is MNHNS and CDR2 is SASEGT in the germline V gene. V was cut by 4 bases and J by 5 bases, with 20 bases left in between. The CDR3 spells CASSAGASGSGTEAFF. CDR3 nucleotide sequence: TGTGCCAGCAGTGCTGGGGCGTCAGGGTCGGGTACTGAAGCTTTCTTT.

Only a few counts were recorded for this clone. Relative to the germline gene, one junction end is altered; a read error may explain this. This chain joins TRBV2 and TRBJ1-6, with D tentatively TRBD1 (5 bases). CDR1 SNHLY and CDR2 FYNNEI come from the germline V gene. This CDR3 spans 12 amino acids. CDR3 coding DNA: TGCGCTGTTCGGGACCATAATTCACCCCTCCACTTT. Translation: CAVRDHNSPLHF.

The genes are TRBV19 and TRBJ1-5; 10 positions match TRBD1. Germline values: CDR1 LNHDA, CDR2 SQIVND (reference sequence). The J segment lost 3 bases and the V segment lost 3 bases, leaving 2 bases of the junction unmatched. CDR3 length equals 15 residues. The CDR3 region is CASSIGTGDNQPQHF. The CDR3 nucleotides read TGTGCCAGTAGTATCGGGACAGGGGACAATCAGCCCCAGCATTTT. Complete variable domain (other parts from reference TRBV19 and TRBJ1-5): DGGITQSPKYLFRKEGQNVTLSCEQNLNHDAMYWYRQDPGQGLRLIYYSQIVNDFQKGDIAEGYSVSREKKESFPLTVTSAQKNPTAFYLCASSIGTGDNQPQHFGDGTRLSIL.

The chain carries TRBV28 and TRBJ2-1; D unresolved. Trimming stripped 3 bases from V and 7 bases from J, with 13 bases between. Germline values: CDR1 MDHEN, CDR2 SYDVKM. The CDR3 consists of 14 residues. CDR3 residues: CASSFSSWLNEQFF. CDR3 nucleotide sequence: TGTGCCAGCAGTTTTTCTAGTTGGCTGAATGAGCAGTTCTTC.

This clone showed up just a few times. The chain uses TRBV27 and TRBJ1-6; TRBD1 agrees at 7 bases. J gave up 3 bases and V 5 bases, and 4 bases lay outside the gene matches. This CDR3 contains 15 residues. CDR1 is MNHEY, CDR2 SMNVEV, per germline (reference sequence). CDR3: CASSPGGNYNSPLHF. In DNA, the CDR3 is TGTGCCAGCAGTCCAGGGGGTAACTATAATTCACCCCTCCACTTT.

The V and J genes are TRBV10-3 and TRBJ2-5, with 8 positions matching TRBD2. The J segment lost 0 bases and the V segment lost 0 bases, leaving 3 bases of the junction unmatched. The CDR3 length is 16 residues. CDR1 ENHRY and CDR2 SYGVKD come from the germline V gene. CDR3 DNA sequence: TGTGCCATCAGTGAGTCTGGGACTAGGAACCAAGAGACCCAGTACTTC. Amino acid sequence: CAISESGTRNQETQYF.

The chain combines TRBV10-3 with TRBJ2-5; no firm D call. V lost 0 bases to trimming and J lost 5 bases, with 1 base between them. This CDR3 region has 11 residues. The V gene's germline CDR1 is ENHRY and CDR2 SYGVKD. CDR3 sequence (DNA): TGTGCCATCAGTGAGTCGGAGACCCAGTACTTC. Translation: CAISESETQYF.

Within the sample, this clone is medium-sized. This chain uses TRBV29-1 with TRBJ2-1, with 9 bases matching TRBD2. Losses at the gene ends were 3 bases for V and 3 bases for J; bases not matched to a gene: 3. The CDR3 is 14 amino acids. Germline-derived CDR1 and CDR2 are SQVTM and ANQGSEA. CDR3 in amino acids: CSVDASGVYNEQFF. Here the CDR3 DNA reads TGCAGCGTTGACGCTAGCGGGGTCTACAATGAGCAGTTCTTC.

V usage is TRBV6-5 and J usage is TRBJ2-2; D gene unclear. The CDR3 is 16 amino acids. Per germline, CDR1 MNHEY and CDR2 SVGAGI. Trimming left V 0 bases short and J 5 bases short, with 13 bases between. DNA for the CDR3: TGTGCCAGCAGTTACTCAGTGCTCTTAGAGACCGGGGAGCTGTTTTTT. This gives the protein CASSYSVLLETGELFF.

The CDR3 sequence: CAWSVRQGRNQPQHF. The CDR3 coding sequence is TGTGCCTGGAGTGTACGACAGGGGCGGAATCAGCCCCAGCATTTT. The V and J genes are TRBV30 and TRBJ1-5; 8 nucleotides match TRBD1. The germline V gene has CDR1 GTSNPN and CDR2 SVGIG (reference sequence). V lost 0 bases, J lost 4 bases, and 5 bases stayed unmatched. The CDR3 contains 15 residues.

The chain combines TRBV6-6 with TRBJ2-3; D uncertain. V was clipped by 2 bases and J by 4 bases, with 4 bases between them. The CDR3 is 12 amino acids. Germline V gene lookup returns CDR1 MNHNY and CDR2 SVGAGI (reference sequence). CDR3 protein: CASSYVSDTQYF. The CDR3 nucleotides read TGTGCCAGCAGTTACGTCTCAGATACGCAGTATTTT.

The chain joins TRBV7-8 to TRBJ2-5; possible D gene TRBD1, 5 bases. CDR3 length: 15 amino acids. The ends were cut back, 3 bases at V and 4 bases at J, with 15 bases in the middle. Germline CDR1 reads SGHVS; CDR2 reads FQNEAQ. CDR3: CASSFAVGALETQYF. CDR3 sequence (DNA): TGTGCCAGCAGCTTTGCTGTAGGGGCCTTAGAGACCCAGTACTTC. The full variable domain, rest sourced from reference TRBV7-8 and TRBJ2-5, is GAGVSQSPRYKVAKRGQDVALRCDPISGHVSLFWYQQALGQGPEFLTYFQNEAQLDKSGLPSDRFFAERPEGSVSTLKIQRTQQEDSAVYLCASSFAVGALETQYFGPGTRLLVL.